A single sample gave rise to the 18 T cell receptor beta chains below, sequenced in a study of blood T cell repertoires in COVID-19. The protocol was immunoSEQ multiplex PCR, while the TCRdb copy is restricted to in-frame clones and leaves out a portion. The sample holds 60,000 to 70,000 clones; 85% are singletons and the top ten take about 23%. Material for sequencing was peripheral blood. These receptors came from a man aged 45-65 years with acute or convalescent COVID-19.

V and J are TRBV6-5 and TRBJ2-5, with 13 positions matching TRBD2. Trimming removed 9 bases from V and 5 bases from J; junction bases left unmatched: 6. The length of the CDR3 is 14 residues. CDR1 and CDR2 (germline): MNHEY, SVGAGI. In DNA form, the CDR3 reads TGTGCCAGTTCAGGACTAGCGGGGGAGGAGACCCAGTACTTC. It yields the protein CASSGLAGEETQYF.

The chain combines TRBV5-4 with TRBJ2-1; 8 positions match TRBD2. CDR1 is SGHNT, CDR2 YYREEE, per germline (reference sequence). V shed 0 bases, J shed 6 bases, and the junction held 2 bases outside the gene matches. This CDR3 region has 14 residues. The CDR3 DNA reads TGTGCCAGCAGCTTGGGACTAGCGTCCAATGAGCAGTTCTTC. This encodes CASSLGLASNEQFF.

V usage is TRBV15 and J usage is TRBJ2-5; 8 bases line up with TRBD1. This CDR3 spans 14 amino acids. V shed 9 bases and J 5 bases; nucleotides not matched to a gene: 11. Germline V gene data show CDR1 as LNHNV and CDR2 as YYDKDF (reference sequence). DNA for the CDR3: TGTGCCACGAAAGGACAGGGCCCCTGGGAGACCCAGTACTTC. Protein sequence: CATKGQGPWETQYF.

The rearrangement joins TRBV6-6 to TRBJ2-1, with no clear D. V lost 3 bases, J lost 5 bases, and 14 bases lay in between. This CDR3 contains 15 residues. The germline CDR1 and CDR2 sequences are MNHNY and SVGAGI (reference sequence). The DNA for the CDR3 is TGTGCCAGCAGTTATGGGCCCCAAGCCAACAATGAGCAGTTCTTC. This sequence encodes CASSYGPQANNEQFF.

This chain's CDR3 is CASSYSAGPNTEAFF. CDR3 in DNA: TGTGCCAGCAGTTACTCGGCAGGCCCGAACACTGAAGCTTTCTTT. The chain employs TRBV6-5 and TRBJ1-1; no reliable D call. V was shortened by 0 bases and J by 1 base, with 9 bases between the two germline ends. CDR1 MNHEY and CDR2 SVGAGI come from the germline V gene. The CDR3 totals 15 residues.

The V and J genes are TRBV4-1 and TRBJ1-5; 7 bases map to TRBD1. Germline V gives CDR1 MGHRA, CDR2 YSYEKL. CDR3 size: 15 residues. The J segment lost 12 bases and the V segment lost 3 bases, leaving 14 bases of the junction unmatched. CDR3: CASSHSRTGPSGQHF. For the CDR3, the DNA is TGCGCCAGCAGCCACTCCAGGACAGGACCGAGTGGCCAGCATTTT.

The genes are TRBV3-1 (or the pseudogene TRBV3-2) and TRBJ2-5, with TRBD2 matching over 12 bases. V lost 5 bases, J lost 4 bases, and 8 bases stayed unmatched. This CDR3 comprises 16 residues. Germline lookup yields CDR1 LGHDT and CDR2 YNNKEL (reference sequence). The CDR3 protein is CASSSLAGGPSETQYF. The CDR3 region has the DNA TGTGCCAGCAGCTCTCTAGCGGGGGGGCCGTCAGAGACCCAGTACTTC.

The CDR3 protein is CASSWDNSNQPQHF. CDR3 nucleotide sequence: TGTGCCAGCAGTTGGGACAATAGCAATCAGCCCCAGCATTTT. V gene TRBV5-4 combines with J gene TRBJ1-5; perhaps TRBD1 as D (6 bases). CDR3 size: 14 residues. Per germline, CDR1 SGHNT and CDR2 YYREEE (reference sequence). Trimming took 5 bases from V and 0 from J, leaving 9 bases between them.

J is TRBJ2-7 and V is TRBV2; 9 bases line up with TRBD1. The trim removed 8 bases at V and 4 bases at J, leaving 9 bases unmatched. This CDR3 is built from 14 residues. Germline loops: CDR1 SNHLY, CDR2 FYNNEI. CDR3 in DNA: TGTGCCAGCCTTCCATCGGGACAGGGTTACGAGCAGTACGTC. Its protein product is CASLPSGQGYEQYV.

This clone was seen more than once but under ten times. For the CDR3, the DNA is TGTGCCAGCAGCTTAGTAGTCCGGGGGAATCAGCCCCAGCATTTT. This translates into CASSLVVRGNQPQHF. The chain recombines TRBV7-2 with TRBJ1-5; a possible D gene is TRBD1 (5 bases). Germline V lookup: CDR1 SGHTA, CDR2 FQGNSA. V lost 1 base, J lost 4 bases, and 11 bases lay in between. This CDR3 region has 15 residues.

This clone was detected once. V gene TRBV18 combines with J gene TRBJ1-2; D unresolved. The CDR3 spans 13 residues. CDR1 is KGHSH and CDR2 is LQKENI in the germline V gene. Between the trimmed V and J ends, which lost 4 bases and 0 bases, there was a span of 6 bases. CDR3 sequence reads: CASSLQANYGYTF. As DNA, the CDR3 is TGTGCCAGCTCACTACAAGCTAACTATGGCTACACCTTC.

V usage is TRBV4-1 and J usage is TRBJ1-1; D uncertain. CDR1 and CDR2 (germline): MGHRA, YSYEKL. This CDR3 is built from 15 residues. Trimming took off 5 bases at V and 5 bases at J, with 18 bases between the two ends. CDR3 amino acids: CASSRQGSGWTEAFF. CDR3 coding DNA: TGCGCCAGCAGCAGACAAGGGTCGGGATGGACTGAAGCTTTCTTT.

The chain is built from TRBV11-2 and TRBJ2-3; 9 bases are a match to TRBD2. In germline, CDR1 is SGHAT, CDR2 FQNNGV. Losses at the gene ends were 5 bases for V and 1 base for J; bases not matched to a gene: 4. The CDR3 spans 15 residues. The CDR3 loop reads CASSKSSGGTDTQYF. DNA of the CDR3: TGTGCCAGCAGCAAATCTAGCGGGGGCACAGATACGCAGTATTTT.

The chain employs TRBV7-8 and TRBJ2-3; a weak D match, TRBD1 (6 bases). Germline loops: CDR1 SGHVS, CDR2 FQNEAQ. The CDR3 spans 15 residues. V was cut by 5 bases and J by 5 bases, with 17 bases left in between. In DNA, the CDR3 is TGTGCCAGCAGCCGGACAGTACAGGTGGGAGATACGCAGTATTTT. Protein: CASSRTVQVGDTQYF. Based on the CDR3 plus reference TRBV7-8 and TRBJ2-3, the full variable domain is GAGVSQSPRYKVAKRGQDVALRCDPISGHVSLFWYQQALGQGPEFLTYFQNEAQLDKSGLPSDRFFAERPEGSVSTLKIQRTQQEDSAVYLCASSRTVQVGDTQYFGPGTRLTVL.

This clone turned up a few times. The chain links TRBV7-3 to TRBJ1-1; D perhaps matches TRBD1 (6 bases). V lost 1 base and J 6 bases, leaving 12 bases between the germline ends. The CDR3 is made up of 14 amino acids. Germline V gene sequence: CDR1 SGHTA, CDR2 FQGTGA. CDR3 nucleotide sequence: TGTGCCAGCAGCTTAAAAGCGGCAGGGGCTGAAGCTTTCTTT. It specifies CASSLKAAGAEAFF.

This sequence joins TRBV4-1 and TRBJ2-3, with TRBD2 identical over 11 bases. Unmatched junction bases numbered 11, after V lost 0 bases and J lost 6 bases. This CDR3 contains 18 residues. Germline-derived CDR1 and CDR2 are MGHRA and YSYEKL. The CDR3 DNA reads as TGCGCCAGCAGCCAAGATTGGGTAGCGGGGGGGCAGCAGGATACGCAGTATTTT. Translation gives CASSQDWVAGGQQDTQYF.

Only one count was recorded for this clone. The V gene is TRBV18, the J gene TRBJ2-5; D ambiguous. Trimming left V 6 bases short and J 2 bases short, with 13 bases between. The CDR3 covers 14 residues. Germline V gene sequence: CDR1 KGHSH, CDR2 LQKENI. CDR3 bases: TGTGCCAGCTCCCCCGTAATCGGGCAAGAGACCCAGTACTTC. Its translation is CASSPVIGQETQYF. Full variable domain (outside the CDR3, taken from reference TRBV18 and TRBJ2-5): NAGVMQNPRHLVRRRGQEARLRCSPMKGHSHVYWYRQLPEEGLKFMVYLQKENIIDESGMPKERFSAEFPKEGPSILRIQQVVRGDSAAYFCASSPVIGQETQYFGPGTRLLVL.

The chain recombines TRBV11-1 with TRBJ2-5, with 10 bases lining up with TRBD1. Germline V CDR1 and CDR2: SGHAT, FQDESV (reference sequence). V gave up 3 bases and J gave up 5 bases; unmatched junction bases: 9. CDR3 length: 16 residues. CDR3 sequence: CASSFGRDRGAETQYF. The CDR3 DNA reads TGTGCCAGCAGCTTTGGAAGGGACAGGGGAGCGGAGACCCAGTACTTC.